This TCR beta chain was sequenced during a study of blood T cell repertoires in COVID-19. For the study at large: The samples span acute and convalescent COVID-19 from the United States, Italy and Spain.

Germline loops: CDR1 KGHSH, CDR2 LQKENI. The V end was cut by 3 bases, the J end by 1 base, with 18 bases between. This CDR3 region has 18 residues. Methods used by the authors: The authors estimated nucleated cell counts from reference gene primer amplification. Here immunoSEQ multiplex PCR was the method, and the copy in TCRdb shows in-frame clones only, minus some. V and J calls and clone size follow that table, whereas D and trimming were derived from the DNA. The data contain a few hundred thousand clones, around 90% of them singletons. This clone came up once. The V call is TRBV18, the J call TRBJ1-4; D is possibly TRBD1 (6 bases). The clonotype comes from a human donor in a cohort exposed to, infected with or recovered from COVID-19 (not recorded which). The donor label of this sample is uncertain. The sequencing sample was made of PBMCs or T cells enriched from blood (not recorded which). The CDR3 protein is CASSPNSQTGLTNEKLFF. The CDR3 DNA reads TGTGCCAGCTCACCTAACTCTCAGACAGGTCTAACTAATGAAAAACTGTTTTTT.